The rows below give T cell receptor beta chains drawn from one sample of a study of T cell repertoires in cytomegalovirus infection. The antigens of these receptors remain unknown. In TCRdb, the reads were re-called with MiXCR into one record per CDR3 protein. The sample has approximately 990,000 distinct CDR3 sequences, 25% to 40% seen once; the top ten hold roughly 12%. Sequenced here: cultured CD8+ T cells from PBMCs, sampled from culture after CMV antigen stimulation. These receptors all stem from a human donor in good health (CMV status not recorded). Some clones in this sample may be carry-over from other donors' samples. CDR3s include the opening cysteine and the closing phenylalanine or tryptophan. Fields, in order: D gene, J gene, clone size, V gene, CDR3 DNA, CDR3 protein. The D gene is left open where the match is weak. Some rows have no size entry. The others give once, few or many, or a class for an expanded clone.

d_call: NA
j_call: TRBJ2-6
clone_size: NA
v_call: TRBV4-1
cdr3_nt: TGCGCCAGCAGTCCATTCAGGTTAACGGATGGGGCCAACGTCCTGACTTTC
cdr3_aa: CASSPFRLTDGANVLTF

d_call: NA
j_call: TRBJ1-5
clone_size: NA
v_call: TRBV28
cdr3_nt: TGTGCCAGCAAGTGGGCTAGCAATCAGCCCCAGCATTTT
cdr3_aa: CASKWASNQPQHF

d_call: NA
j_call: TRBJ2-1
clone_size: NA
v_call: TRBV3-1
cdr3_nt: TGTGCCAGCAGCCAAGATTTAAGGGGAACATACAATGAGCAGTTCTTC
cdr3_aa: CASSQDLRGTYNEQFF

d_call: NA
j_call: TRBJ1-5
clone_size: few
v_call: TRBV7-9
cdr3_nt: TGTGCCAGCAGCTTAGGGACAGCCTCCACGCCCCAGCATTTT
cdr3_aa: CASSLGTASTPQHF

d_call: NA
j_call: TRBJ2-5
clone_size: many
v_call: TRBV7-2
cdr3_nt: TGTGCCAGCAGCTTAGTAATCGGACCACAAGAGACCCAGTACTTC
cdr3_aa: CASSLVIGPQETQYF

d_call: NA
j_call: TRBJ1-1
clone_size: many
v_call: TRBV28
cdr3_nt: TGTGCCAGCAGTTTTAGGGAAGGGGGACACCTGAACACTGAAGCTTTCTTT
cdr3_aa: CASSFREGGHLNTEAFF

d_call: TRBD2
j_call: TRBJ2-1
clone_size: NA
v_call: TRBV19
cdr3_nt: TGTGCCAGTAGTATAGATCTAGGGCGGGGGTTGAGAAATGAGCAGTTCTTC
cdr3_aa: CASSIDLGRGLRNEQFF

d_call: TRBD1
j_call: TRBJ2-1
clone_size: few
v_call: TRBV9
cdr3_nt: TGTGCCAGCAGCGTAGGACAGGGGGTGGGATCGGGACAGTTCTTC
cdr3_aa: CASSVGQGVGSGQFF

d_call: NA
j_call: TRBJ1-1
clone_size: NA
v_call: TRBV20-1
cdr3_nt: TGCAGTGCTTCACCTCTGGGGCAGAAGAACACTGAAGCTTTCTTT
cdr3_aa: CSASPLGQKNTEAFF

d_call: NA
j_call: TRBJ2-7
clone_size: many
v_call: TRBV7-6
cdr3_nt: TGTGCCAGCAGCCCAGGGGGGGACGAGCAGTACTTC
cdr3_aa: CASSPGGDEQYF

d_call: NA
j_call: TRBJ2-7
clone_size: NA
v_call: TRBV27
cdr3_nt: TGTACCAGCAGTTTATCAGACAGTTACGAGCAGTACTTC
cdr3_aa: CTSSLSDSYEQYF

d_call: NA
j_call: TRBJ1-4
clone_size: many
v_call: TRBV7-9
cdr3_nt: TGTGCCAGCAGCGGGACTTGGGAAAATGAAAAACTGTTTTTT
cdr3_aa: CASSGTWENEKLFF

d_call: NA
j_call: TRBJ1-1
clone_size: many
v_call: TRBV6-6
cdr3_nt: TGTGCCAGCAGTCCGGACTCAGGAATTAACACTGAAGCTTTCTTT
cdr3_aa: CASSPDSGINTEAFF

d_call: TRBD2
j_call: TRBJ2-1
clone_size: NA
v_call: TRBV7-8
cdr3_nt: TGTGCCAGAGCCATACTAGCGGCCAATGAGCAGTTCTTC
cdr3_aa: CARAILAANEQFF

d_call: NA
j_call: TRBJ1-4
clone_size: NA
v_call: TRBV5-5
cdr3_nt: TGTGCCAGCCGTCTGACGGACGCCCATGAAAAACTGTTTTTT
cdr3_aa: CASRLTDAHEKLFF

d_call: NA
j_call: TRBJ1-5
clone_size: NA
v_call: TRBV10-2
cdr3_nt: TGCGCCAGCAGTGAGGGGGCGGGATATAGCAATCAGCCCCAGCATTTT
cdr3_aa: CASSEGAGYSNQPQHF

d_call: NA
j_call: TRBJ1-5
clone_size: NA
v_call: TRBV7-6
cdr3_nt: TGTGCCAGCAGACCAGAGGGGGGCGGTCAGCCCCAGCATTTT
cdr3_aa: CASRPEGGGQPQHF

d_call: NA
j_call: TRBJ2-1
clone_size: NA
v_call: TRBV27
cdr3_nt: TGTGCCAGCAGCCTAAAGCGGGGTGGAGGGGGCAATGAGCAGTTCTTC
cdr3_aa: CASSLKRGGGGNEQFF

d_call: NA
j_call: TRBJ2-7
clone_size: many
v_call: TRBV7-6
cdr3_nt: TGTGCCAGCAGCTTCCGGGCGGCCCCAGCCTACGAGCAGTACTTC
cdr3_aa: CASSFRAAPAYEQYF

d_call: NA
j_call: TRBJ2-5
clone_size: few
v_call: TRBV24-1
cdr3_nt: TGTGCCACCAGTGATTTTGGAGAGACCCAGTACTTC
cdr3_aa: CATSDFGETQYF

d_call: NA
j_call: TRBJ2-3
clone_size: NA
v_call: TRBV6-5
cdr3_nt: TGTGCCAGCAGTTACAGGGTTGGGGCCCTATCTAGCACAGATACGCAGTATTTT
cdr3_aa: CASSYRVGALSSTDTQYF

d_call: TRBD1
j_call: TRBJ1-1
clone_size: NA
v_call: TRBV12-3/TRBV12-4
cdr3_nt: TGTGCCAGCAGCCCCTATCAGGGGGCAGGCACTGAAGCTTTCTTT
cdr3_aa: CASSPYQGAGTEAFF

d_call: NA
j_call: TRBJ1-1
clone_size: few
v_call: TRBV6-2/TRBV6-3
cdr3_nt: TGTGCCAGCAGTCTAACGTACGCCGAGATGAACACTGAAGCTTTCTTT
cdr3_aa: CASSLTYAEMNTEAFF

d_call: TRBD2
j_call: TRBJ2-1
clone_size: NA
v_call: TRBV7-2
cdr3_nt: TGTGTCAGCAGCTTACGGCCTAGCGGGAGTATAGTACACAATGAGCAGTTCTTC
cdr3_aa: CVSSLRPSGSIVHNEQFF

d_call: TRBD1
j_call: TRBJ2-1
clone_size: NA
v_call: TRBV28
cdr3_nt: TGTGCCAGCACTCACTCCGGGACAGCCTACAATGAGCAGTTCTTC
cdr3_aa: CASTHSGTAYNEQFF

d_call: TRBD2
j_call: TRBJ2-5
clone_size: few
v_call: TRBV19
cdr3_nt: TGTGCCAGTACCCTGACTAGCGGGGCCCAAGAGACCCAGTACTTC
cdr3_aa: CASTLTSGAQETQYF

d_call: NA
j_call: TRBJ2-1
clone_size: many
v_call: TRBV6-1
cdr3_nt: TGTGCCAGCAGTGATGTAGGGCATTCTGACTACAATGAGCAGTTCTTC
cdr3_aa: CASSDVGHSDYNEQFF

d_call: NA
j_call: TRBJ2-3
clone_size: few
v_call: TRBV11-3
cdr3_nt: TGTGCCAGCAGCTTAGATCCGGTGGATACGCAGTATTTT
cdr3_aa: CASSLDPVDTQYF

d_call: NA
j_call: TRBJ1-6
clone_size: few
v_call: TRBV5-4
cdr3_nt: TGTGCCAGCAGCCTTCTGACAGGCAATTCACCCCTCCACTTT
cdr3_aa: CASSLLTGNSPLHF

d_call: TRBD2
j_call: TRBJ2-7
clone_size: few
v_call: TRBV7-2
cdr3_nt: TGTGCCAGCAGCCCTCCGGGGGGACCCTCCTACGAGCAGTACTTC
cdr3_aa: CASSPPGGPSYEQYF

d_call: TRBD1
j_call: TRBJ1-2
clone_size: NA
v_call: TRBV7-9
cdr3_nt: TGTGCCAGCAGCTTGGTGACAGGGAACTATGGCTACACCTTC
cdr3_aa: CASSLVTGNYGYTF

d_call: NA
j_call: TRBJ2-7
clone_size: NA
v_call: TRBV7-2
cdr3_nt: TGTGCCAGCAGCCCCCCGGACCAGAAAATCTACGAGCAGTACTTC
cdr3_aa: CASSPPDQKIYEQYF

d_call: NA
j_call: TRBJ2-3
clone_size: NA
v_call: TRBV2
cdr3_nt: TGTGCCAGCAGGTCGACTAGAGGGGGGTTGTATACGCAGTATTTT
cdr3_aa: CASRSTRGGLYTQYF

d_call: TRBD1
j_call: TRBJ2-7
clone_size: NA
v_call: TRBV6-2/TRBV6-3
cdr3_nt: TGTGCCAGCAGTTACTCGAAGGCAGGGGGCTACGAGCAGTACTTC
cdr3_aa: CASSYSKAGGYEQYF

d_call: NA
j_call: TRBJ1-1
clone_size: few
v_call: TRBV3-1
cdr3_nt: TGTGCCAGCAGCGACACGAACACTGAAGCTTTCTTT
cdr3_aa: CASSDTNTEAFF

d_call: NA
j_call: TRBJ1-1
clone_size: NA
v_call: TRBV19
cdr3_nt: TGTGCCAGTAGTATCACTACTCAGGGCCCGAACACTGAAGCTTTCTTT
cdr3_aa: CASSITTQGPNTEAFF

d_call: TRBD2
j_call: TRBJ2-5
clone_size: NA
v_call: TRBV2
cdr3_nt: TGTGCCAGCAGTGAAGGAGTACTAGCGGGGCTCCAAGAGACCCAGTACTTC
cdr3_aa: CASSEGVLAGLQETQYF

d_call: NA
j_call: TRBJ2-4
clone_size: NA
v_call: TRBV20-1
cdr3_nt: TGCAGTGCTAGGCTTCAGGCAAAGGCTTACATTCAGTACTTC
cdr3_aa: CSARLQAKAYIQYF

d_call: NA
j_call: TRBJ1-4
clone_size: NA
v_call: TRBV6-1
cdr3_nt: TGTGCCAGCAGTGAACACAGGGTAGAACTGTTTTTT
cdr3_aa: CASSEHRVELFF

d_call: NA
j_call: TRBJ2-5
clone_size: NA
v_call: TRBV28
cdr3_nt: TGTGCCAGCAGTTTAGTGGACTGGAGACTAAATCAAGAGACCCAGTACTTC
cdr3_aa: CASSLVDWRLNQETQYF

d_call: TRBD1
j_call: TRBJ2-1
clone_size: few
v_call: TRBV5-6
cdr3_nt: TGTGCCAGCAGCTTGGTCTGGGGAGATAACACAGGGGAGTATAATGAGCAGTTCTTC
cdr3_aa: CASSLVWGDNTGEYNEQFF

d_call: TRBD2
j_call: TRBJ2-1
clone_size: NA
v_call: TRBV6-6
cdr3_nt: TGTGCCAGCAGTTACGGGGCTAGCGGGCTCGACAATGAGCAGTTCTTC
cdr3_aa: CASSYGASGLDNEQFF

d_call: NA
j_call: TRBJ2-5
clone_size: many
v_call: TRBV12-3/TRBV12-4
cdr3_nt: TGTGCCAGCAGTCCTTTATATTGGGAGACCCAGTACTTC
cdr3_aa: CASSPLYWETQYF

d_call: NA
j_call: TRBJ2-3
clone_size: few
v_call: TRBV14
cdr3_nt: TGTGCCAGTAGCCAATTCCGGGTCACAGATACGCAGTATTTT
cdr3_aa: CASSQFRVTDTQYF

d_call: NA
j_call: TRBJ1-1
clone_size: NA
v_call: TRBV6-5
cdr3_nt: TGTGCCAGCAGTCTAGGGTACGGGAGACTTGAAGCTTTCTTT
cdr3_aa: CASSLGYGRLEAFF